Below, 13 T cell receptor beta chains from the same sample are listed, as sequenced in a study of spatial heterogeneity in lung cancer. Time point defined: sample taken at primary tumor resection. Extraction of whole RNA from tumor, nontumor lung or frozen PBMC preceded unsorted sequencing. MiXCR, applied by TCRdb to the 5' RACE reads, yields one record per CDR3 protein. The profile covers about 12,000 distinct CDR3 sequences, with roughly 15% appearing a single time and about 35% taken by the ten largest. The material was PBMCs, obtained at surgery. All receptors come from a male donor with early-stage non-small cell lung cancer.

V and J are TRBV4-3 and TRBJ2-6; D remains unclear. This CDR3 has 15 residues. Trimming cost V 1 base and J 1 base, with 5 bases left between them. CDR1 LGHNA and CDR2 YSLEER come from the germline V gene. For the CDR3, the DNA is TGCGCCAGCAGCCAAGGGACGTCTGGGGCCAACGTCCTGACTTTC. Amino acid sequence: CASSQGTSGANVLTF.

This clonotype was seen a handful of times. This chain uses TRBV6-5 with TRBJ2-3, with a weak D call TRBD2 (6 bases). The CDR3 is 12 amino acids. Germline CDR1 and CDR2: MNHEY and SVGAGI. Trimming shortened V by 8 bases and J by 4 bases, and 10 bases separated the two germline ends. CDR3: CASSREADTQYF. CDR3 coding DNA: TGTGCCAGCTCGAGGGAGGCAGATACGCAGTATTTT.

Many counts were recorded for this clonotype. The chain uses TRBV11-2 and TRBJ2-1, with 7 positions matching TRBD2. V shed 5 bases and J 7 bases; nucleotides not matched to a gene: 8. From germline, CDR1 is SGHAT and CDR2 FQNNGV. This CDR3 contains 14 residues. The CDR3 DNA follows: TGTGCCAGCAGCAACCGGGACGGGAGGAATGAGCAGTTCTTC. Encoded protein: CASSNRDGRNEQFF. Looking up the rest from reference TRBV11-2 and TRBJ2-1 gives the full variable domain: EAGVAQSPRYKIIEKRQSVAFWCNPISGHATLYWYQQILGQGPKLLIQFQNNGVVDDSQLPKDRFSAERLKGVDSTLKIQPAKLEDSAVYLCASSNRDGRNEQFFGPGTRLTVL.

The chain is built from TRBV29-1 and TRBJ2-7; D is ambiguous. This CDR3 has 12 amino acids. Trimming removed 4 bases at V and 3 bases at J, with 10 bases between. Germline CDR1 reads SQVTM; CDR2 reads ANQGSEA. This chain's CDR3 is CSVVPGNYEQYF. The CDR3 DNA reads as TGCAGCGTTGTCCCTGGTAACTACGAGCAGTACTTC.

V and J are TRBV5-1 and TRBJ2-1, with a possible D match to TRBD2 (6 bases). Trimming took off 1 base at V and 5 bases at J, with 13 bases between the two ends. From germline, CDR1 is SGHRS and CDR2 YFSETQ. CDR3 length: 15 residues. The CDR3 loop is CASSLQPSADNEQFF. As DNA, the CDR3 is TGCGCCAGCAGCTTGCAGCCTAGCGCCGACAATGAGCAGTTCTTC.

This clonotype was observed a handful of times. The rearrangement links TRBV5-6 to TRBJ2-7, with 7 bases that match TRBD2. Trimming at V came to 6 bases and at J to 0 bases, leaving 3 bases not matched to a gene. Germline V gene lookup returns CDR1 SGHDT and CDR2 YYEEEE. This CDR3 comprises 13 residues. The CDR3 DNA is TGTGCCAGCAAAGCGGGGACCTCCTACGAGCAGTACTTC. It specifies CASKAGTSYEQYF. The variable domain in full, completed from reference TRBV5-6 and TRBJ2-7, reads DAGVTQSPTHLIKTRGQQVTLRCSPKSGHDTVSWYQQALGQGPQFIFQYYEEEERQRGNFPDRFSGHQFPNYSSELNVNALLLGDSALYLCASKAGTSYEQYFGPGTRLTVT.

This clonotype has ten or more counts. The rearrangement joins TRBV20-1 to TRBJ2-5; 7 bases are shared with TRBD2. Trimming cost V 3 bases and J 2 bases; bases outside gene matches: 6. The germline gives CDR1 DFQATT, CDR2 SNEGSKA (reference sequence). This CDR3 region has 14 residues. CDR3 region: CSASVAGTQETQYF. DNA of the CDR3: TGCAGTGCTAGTGTAGCGGGTACTCAAGAGACCCAGTACTTC.

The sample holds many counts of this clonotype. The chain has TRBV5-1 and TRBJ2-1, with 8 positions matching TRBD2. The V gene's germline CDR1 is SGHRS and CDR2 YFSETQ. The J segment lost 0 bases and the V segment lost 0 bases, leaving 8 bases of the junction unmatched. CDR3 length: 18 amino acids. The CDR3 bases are TGCGCCAGCAGCTTGGTTTATTTAGCGGGGAGCTCCTACAATGAGCAGTTCTTC. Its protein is CASSLVYLAGSSYNEQFF.

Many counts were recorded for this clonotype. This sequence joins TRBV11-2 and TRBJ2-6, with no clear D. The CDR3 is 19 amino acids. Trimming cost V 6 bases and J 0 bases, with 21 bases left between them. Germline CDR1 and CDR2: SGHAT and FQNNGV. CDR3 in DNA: TGTGCCAGCAGATTGCTAGGACGGCACCCTTCCTCTGGGGCCAACGTCCTGACTTTC. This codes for CASRLLGRHPSSGANVLTF.

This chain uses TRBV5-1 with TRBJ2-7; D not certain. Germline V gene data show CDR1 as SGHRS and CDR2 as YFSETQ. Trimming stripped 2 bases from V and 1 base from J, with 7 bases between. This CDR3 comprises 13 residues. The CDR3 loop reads CASSFAESYEQYF. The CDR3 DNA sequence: TGCGCCAGCAGCTTCGCGGAATCCTACGAGCAGTACTTC.

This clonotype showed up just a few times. The CDR3 sequence: CSARDPRTSSYEQYF. CDR3 nucleotide sequence: TGCAGTGCTAGAGATCCGAGGACGAGCTCCTACGAGCAGTACTTC. This chain joins TRBV20-1 and TRBJ2-7; D call uncertain. Trimming shortened V by 0 bases and J by 0 bases, and 12 bases separated the two germline ends. CDR1 DFQATT and CDR2 SNEGSKA come from the germline V gene (reference sequence). The CDR3 has 15 amino acids.

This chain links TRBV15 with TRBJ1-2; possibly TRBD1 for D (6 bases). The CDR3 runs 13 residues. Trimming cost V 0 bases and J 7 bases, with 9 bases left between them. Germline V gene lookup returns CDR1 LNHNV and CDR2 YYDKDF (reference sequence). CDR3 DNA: TGTGCCACCAGCAGAGAAACAGGGAGTGGCTACACCTTC. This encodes CATSRETGSGYTF. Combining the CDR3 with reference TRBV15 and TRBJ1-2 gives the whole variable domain DAMVIQNPRYQVTQFGKPVTLSCSQTLNHNVMYWYQQKSSQAPKLLFHYYDKDFNNEADTPDNFQSRRPNTSFCFLDIRSPGLGDTAMYLCATSRETGSGYTFGSGTRLTVV.

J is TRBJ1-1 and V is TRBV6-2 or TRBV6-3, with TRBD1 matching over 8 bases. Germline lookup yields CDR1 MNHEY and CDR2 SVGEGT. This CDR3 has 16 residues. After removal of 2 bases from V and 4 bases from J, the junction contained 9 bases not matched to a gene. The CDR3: CASSYPQDRDPTEAFF. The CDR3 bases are TGTGCCAGCAGTTACCCACAGGACAGGGACCCCACTGAAGCTTTCTTT.